The clone carrying this T cell receptor beta chain was found many times. The antigen is unknown. The record originates from a study of blood T cells in healthy people across ages. Study-level findings and limits: Naive T cell percentage showed a strong correlation with the diversity of TCR beta.

Primers used in a second PCR of about 6 to 12 cycles were a sample-barcoded 5' primer and a J-beta primer mix. All samples gave at least 2.5 million CDR3-containing paired-end reads. TCRdb ran MiXCR on the 5' RACE reads and lists one entry per CDR3 protein. The sample shows approximately 800,000 distinct CDR3 sequences, about 45% of them seen only once. The CDR3 spans 13 residues. In germline, CDR1 is SGHRS, CDR2 YFSETQ. Germline trimming cut 4 bases from V and 3 bases from J; bases unmatched to any gene: 3. Donors were systemically healthy Caucasian individuals from Russia aged roughly 6 to 100 years.

The chain recombines TRBV5-1 with TRBJ2-5, with 7 positions matching TRBD2. The sequenced material came from blood. The TCR originated in a man older than 75 in good health. The CDR3 coding sequence is TGCGCCAGCAGCCGGGGAGGGGAAGAGACCCAGTACTTC. Translation: CASSRGGEETQYF.